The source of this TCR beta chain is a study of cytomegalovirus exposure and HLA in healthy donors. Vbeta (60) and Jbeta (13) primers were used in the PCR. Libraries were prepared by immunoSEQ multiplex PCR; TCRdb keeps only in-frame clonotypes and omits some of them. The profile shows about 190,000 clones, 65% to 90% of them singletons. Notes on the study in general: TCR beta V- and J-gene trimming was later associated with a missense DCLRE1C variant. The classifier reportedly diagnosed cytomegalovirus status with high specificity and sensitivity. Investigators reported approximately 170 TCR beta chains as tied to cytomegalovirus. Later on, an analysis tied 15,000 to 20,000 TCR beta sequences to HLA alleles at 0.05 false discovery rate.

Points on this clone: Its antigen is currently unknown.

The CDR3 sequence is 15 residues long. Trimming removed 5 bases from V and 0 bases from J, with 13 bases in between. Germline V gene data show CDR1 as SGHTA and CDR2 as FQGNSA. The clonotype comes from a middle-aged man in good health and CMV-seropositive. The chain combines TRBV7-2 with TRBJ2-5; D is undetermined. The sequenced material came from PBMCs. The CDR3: CASSAQTAYQETQYF. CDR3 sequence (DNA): TGTGCCAGCAGCGCCCAGACTGCGTACCAAGAGACCCAGTACTTC.